These 4 T cell receptor beta chains came from one sample sequenced in a study of OX40 agonist ivuxolimab in advanced cancers. The method was immunoSEQ multiplex PCR; TCRdb's version includes in-frame clones alone and lacks a portion of them. The sample yields about 50,000 clones, roughly 88% seen once. This sample comprised CD4+ or CD8+ T cells sorted from blood, obtained in a trial of the OX40 agonist ivuxolimab. Every receptor here comes from an adult with an advanced solid tumor such as melanoma, head and neck, liver or kidney cancer.

Here the CDR3 reads CASSINGGQGTHEQYF. The CDR3, as DNA: TGTGCCAGTAGTATAAATGGGGGACAGGGGACCCACGAGCAGTACTTC. The chain uses TRBV19 and TRBJ2-7; 10 nucleotides agree with TRBD1. The CDR3 sequence is 16 residues long. Germline lookup yields CDR1 LNHDA and CDR2 SQIVND (reference sequence). After removal of 2 bases from V and 5 bases from J, the junction contained 9 bases not matched to a gene. The entire variable domain, with the rest obtained from reference TRBV19 and TRBJ2-7, is as follows: DGGITQSPKYLFRKEGQNVTLSCEQNLNHDAMYWYRQDPGQGLRLIYYSQIVNDFQKGDIAEGYSVSREKKESFPLTVTSAQKNPTAFYLCASSINGGQGTHEQYFGPGTRLTVT.

The rearrangement links TRBV10-1 to TRBJ2-3, with D maybe TRBD2 (6 bases). Germline V gene lookup returns CDR1 WNHNN and CDR2 SYGVQD (reference sequence). Trimming took off 6 bases at V and 1 base at J, with 14 bases between the two ends. CDR3 length: 15 amino acids. The CDR3 region has the DNA TGCGCCAGCAGCCTGGGGGGAGCGGGCACAGATACGCAGTATTTT. Translation: CASSLGGAGTDTQYF.

This clone was seen only a few times. For the CDR3, the DNA is TGTGCCAGCAGCGTAGGACTAGCGATGAACACCGGGGAGCTGTTTTTT. Its protein is CASSVGLAMNTGELFF. The V and J genes are TRBV9 and TRBJ2-2, with 8 bases matching TRBD2. The CDR3 consists of 16 residues. V lost 0 bases and J lost 1; bases outside the gene matches: 2. CDR1 and CDR2 (germline): SGDLS, YYNGEE.

The rearrangement uses TRBV10-3 and TRBJ2-7, with D tentatively TRBD1 or TRBD2 (5 bases each). Germline loops: CDR1 ENHRY, CDR2 SYGVKD. The CDR3 spans 16 residues. With 6 bases removed from V and 2 bases from J, the gap between germline ends came to 20 bases. The CDR3 nucleotides read TGTGCCATCAGGAGCTCCGGGGTAAGGGGCACCTACGAGCAGTACTTC. Protein sequence: CAIRSSGVRGTYEQYF.